This T cell receptor (beta chain) stems from a study of Graves' ophthalmopathy and Graves' hyperthyroidism. Study in general: Peripheral blood was obtained at first diagnosis, ahead of any treatment.

Findings and caveats of the study: Ophthalmopathy versus stable hyperthyroidism: 13-signature model gave under 90% sensitivity, 75% to 82% specificity. Forecasting of ophthalmopathy progression by the model achieved approximately 70% sensitivity and less than 80% specificity. Blood shared most expanded thyroid clonotypes above 0.001 frequency.

RNA transcripts yielded amplified TCR beta CDR3 regions. An initial RT-PCR round employing HTBI primers preceded a second-round multiplex PCR. TCRdb reprocessed the multiplex PCR reads via MiXCR and lists one record per CDR3 protein. The sample consists of about 740,000 distinct CDR3 sequences, roughly two fifths of them appearing once. There are many counts of this clonotype. What it binds is unknown. Trimming took 7 bases from V and 8 from J, leaving 20 bases between them. The length of the CDR3 is 15 residues. CDR1 LNHDA and CDR2 SQIVND come from the germline V gene (reference sequence). The sample was peripheral blood. The V call is TRBV19, the J call TRBJ1-4; perhaps TRBD1 as D (5 bases). The origin of this receptor is an adult man with Graves' ophthalmopathy. DNA of the CDR3: TGTGCCAGTAAGATGCCAGGGCAGACGAAAGAAAAACTGTTTTTT. Its protein is CASKMPGQTKEKLFF.